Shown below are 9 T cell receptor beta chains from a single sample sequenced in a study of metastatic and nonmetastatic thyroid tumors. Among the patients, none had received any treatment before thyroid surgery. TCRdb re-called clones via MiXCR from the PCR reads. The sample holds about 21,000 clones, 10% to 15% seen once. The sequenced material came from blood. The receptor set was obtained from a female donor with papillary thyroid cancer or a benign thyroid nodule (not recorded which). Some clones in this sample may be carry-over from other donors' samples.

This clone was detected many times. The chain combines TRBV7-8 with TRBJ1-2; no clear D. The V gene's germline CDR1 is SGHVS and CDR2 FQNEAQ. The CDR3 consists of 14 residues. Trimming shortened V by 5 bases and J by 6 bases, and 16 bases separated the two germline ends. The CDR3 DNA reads TGTGCCAGCAGCCCTGAACGGACCGGCCATGGCTACACCTTC. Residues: CASSPERTGHGYTF.

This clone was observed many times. CDR3: CASSDWKPQHF. The CDR3 nucleotides read TGTGCCAGCAGTGACTGGAAGCCCCAGCATTTT. This sequence joins TRBV6-1 and TRBJ1-5; no clear D gene. The germline V gene encodes CDR1 MNHNS and CDR2 SASEGT. With 3 bases removed from V and 8 bases from J, the gap between germline ends came to 5 bases. The CDR3 is made up of 11 amino acids.

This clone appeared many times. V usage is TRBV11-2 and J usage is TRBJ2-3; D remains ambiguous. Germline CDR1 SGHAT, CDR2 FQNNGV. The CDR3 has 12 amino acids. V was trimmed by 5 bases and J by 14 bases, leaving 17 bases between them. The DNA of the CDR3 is TGTGCCAGCAGCCGCGTCTCTAACGCGCGGTATTTT. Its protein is CASSRVSNARYF.

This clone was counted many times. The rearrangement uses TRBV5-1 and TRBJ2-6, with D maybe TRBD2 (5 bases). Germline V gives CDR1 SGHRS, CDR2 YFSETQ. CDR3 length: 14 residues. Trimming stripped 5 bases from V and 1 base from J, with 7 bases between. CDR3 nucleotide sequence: TGCGCCAGCAGTGGCGGGTCTGGGGCCAACGTCCTGACTTTC. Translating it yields CASSGGSGANVLTF.

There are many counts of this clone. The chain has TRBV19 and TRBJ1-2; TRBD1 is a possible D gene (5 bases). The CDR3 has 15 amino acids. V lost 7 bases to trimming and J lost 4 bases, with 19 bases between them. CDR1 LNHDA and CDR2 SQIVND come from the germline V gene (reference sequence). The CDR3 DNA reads TGTGCCAGTACCCTGGGGCAGGGAATAGGCTATGGCTACACCTTC. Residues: CASTLGQGIGYGYTF.

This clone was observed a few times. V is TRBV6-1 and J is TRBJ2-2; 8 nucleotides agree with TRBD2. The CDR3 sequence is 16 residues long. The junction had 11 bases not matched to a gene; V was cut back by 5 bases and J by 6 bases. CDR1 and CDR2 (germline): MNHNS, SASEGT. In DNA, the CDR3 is TGTGCCAGCAGTCCCCACTCGGGGGGGGCGGCCGGGGAGCTGTTTTTT. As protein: CASSPHSGGAAGELFF.

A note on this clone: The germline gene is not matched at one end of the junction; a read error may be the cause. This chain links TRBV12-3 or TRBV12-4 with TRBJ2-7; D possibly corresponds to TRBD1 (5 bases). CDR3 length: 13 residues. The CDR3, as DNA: TGTGCCAGCAGTCCATCGACAGCCTACGGGCAGTACTTC. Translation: CASSPSTAYGQYF.

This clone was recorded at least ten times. CDR3 sequence reads: CATSEDPGALFRETQYF. CDR3 sequence (DNA): TGTGCCACCAGTGAAGATCCGGGAGCGCTGTTTCGCGAGACCCAGTACTTC. The genes are TRBV24-1 and TRBJ2-5, with D perhaps TRBD2 (6 bases). Per the germline V gene, CDR1 is KGHDR and CDR2 is SFDVKD. Trimming removed 4 bases from V and 5 bases from J, with 22 bases in between. The CDR3 is 17 residues long.

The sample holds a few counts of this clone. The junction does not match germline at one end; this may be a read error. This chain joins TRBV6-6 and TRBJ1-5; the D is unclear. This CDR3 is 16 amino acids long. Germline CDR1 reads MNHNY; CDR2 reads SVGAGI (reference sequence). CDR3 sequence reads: CASSYLSDTYNQTQHF. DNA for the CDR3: TGTGCCAGCAGTTACCTATCCGACACTTACAATCAGACCCAGCATTTT.